Presented here are 16 T cell receptor beta chains from one specimen sequenced in a study of T-cell memory formation after mild COVID-19. Each CDR3 protein gets one entry after TCRdb re-called the 5' RACE reads with MiXCR. The repertoire holds around 200,000 distinct CDR3 sequences, about a fifth seen once, with around 23% in the top ten. The sample was PBMCs or a T cell subset sorted from them (not recorded which). The receptor source for this set is an adult woman who had mild COVID-19 (a few samples of this study predate the infection). Cell type and time point are not known.

The rearrangement links TRBV13 to TRBJ2-1; 12 bases are shared with TRBD2. Unmatched junction bases numbered 9, after V lost 5 bases and J lost 10 bases. The length of the CDR3 is 15 residues. Germline assignment: CDR1 PRHDT and CDR2 FYEKMQ (reference sequence). The CDR3 nucleotides are TGTGCCAGCAGCCCTAACCCAACTAGCGGGGGGGAGCAGTTCTTC. This translates into CASSPNPTSGGEQFF.

This clonotype was seen a handful of times. The chain is built from TRBV24-1 and TRBJ2-1; TRBD2 agrees at 8 bases. Germline CDR1 reads KGHDR; CDR2 reads SFDVKD. J was trimmed by 3 bases and V by 7 bases; bases with no gene match: 4. The CDR3 is made up of 14 amino acids. This chain's CDR3 is CATRSGSNYNEQFF. In nucleotides, the CDR3 is TGTGCCACCAGGAGCGGGAGTAACTACAATGAGCAGTTCTTC.

This chain uses TRBV6-2 or TRBV6-3 with TRBJ2-6; the D is unclear. The V end was cut by 2 bases, the J end by 1 base, with 6 bases between. Germline values: CDR1 MNHEY, CDR2 SVGEGT. The CDR3 length is 15 residues. DNA for the CDR3: TGTGCCAGCAGTTACGCGGATTCTGGGGCCAACGTCCTGACTTTC. It specifies CASSYADSGANVLTF.

CDR3 nucleotides: TGTGCCACTACGGACGGAAACAATGAGCAGTTCTTC. Translation gives CATTDGNNEQFF. The chain carries TRBV24-1 and TRBJ2-1, with D unclear. Trimming cost V 10 bases and J 5 bases, with 11 bases left between them. The CDR3 runs to 12 residues. Germline V gene lookup returns CDR1 KGHDR and CDR2 SFDVKD.

The table lists this clonotype with a few counts. The chain joins TRBV7-8 to TRBJ2-5; D might be TRBD1 (5 bases). The CDR3 covers 17 residues. The germline V gene has CDR1 SGHVS and CDR2 FQNEAQ. Trimming took off 2 bases at V and 2 bases at J, with 18 bases between the two ends. The CDR3 is CASSLLRRAVSQETQYF. CDR3 DNA: TGTGCCAGCAGCTTATTGCGCAGGGCCGTCTCACAAGAGACCCAGTACTTC.

In its sample, this clonotype was seen a few times. The chain uses TRBV19 and TRBJ2-7, with TRBD2 matching over 7 bases. Germline V gives CDR1 LNHDA, CDR2 SQIVND (reference sequence). This CDR3 contains 14 residues. J gave up 4 bases and V 3 bases, and 6 bases lay outside the gene matches. This CDR3 reads CASSMAGVSYEQYF. CDR3 DNA sequence: TGTGCCAGTAGTATGGCGGGAGTGTCTTACGAGCAGTACTTC.

This clonotype was picked up a small number of times. This chain connects TRBV29-1 to TRBJ2-3; TRBD2 might be the D (6 bases). Deletions cut 5 bases from V and 3 bases from J, with 12 bases between. CDR1 SQVTM and CDR2 ANQGSEA come from the germline V gene. This CDR3 contains 13 residues. CDR3 in amino acids: CSVNWRGTDTQYF. CDR3 nucleotides: TGCAGCGTTAATTGGAGGGGAACAGATACGCAGTATTTT.

V is TRBV5-4 and J is TRBJ2-3; 9 nucleotides match TRBD2. V lost 4 bases to trimming and J lost 1 base; unmatched junction nucleotides: 10. The germline CDR1 and CDR2 sequences are SGHNT and YYREEE (reference sequence). The CDR3 sequence is 17 residues long. The CDR3 DNA follows: TGTGCCAGCAGCGATCCGGAGGCGGGGGGGGGCACAGATACGCAGTATTTT. Translating gives CASSDPEAGGGTDTQYF. Using reference TRBV5-4 and TRBJ2-3 for the parts outside the CDR3, the full variable domain is ETGVTQSPTHLIKTRGQQVTLRCSSQSGHNTVSWYQQALGQGPQFIFQYYREEENGRGNFPPRFSGLQFPNYSSELNVNALELDDSALYLCASSDPEAGGGTDTQYFGPGTRLTVL.

This rearrangement joins TRBV29-1 to TRBJ1-2; 8 nucleotides match TRBD1. The CDR3 runs 14 residues. Losses at the gene ends were 7 bases for V and 0 bases for J; bases not matched to a gene: 7. CDR1 SQVTM and CDR2 ANQGSEA come from the germline V gene. DNA for the CDR3: TGCAGCGGGTCGGGGGACAGGACTAACTATGGCTACACCTTC. This translates into CSGSGDRTNYGYTF.

The V gene is TRBV30, the J gene TRBJ1-3; no definite D call. CDR3 size: 13 residues. The V gene's germline CDR1 is GTSNPN and CDR2 SVGIG (reference sequence). The V and J ends lost 7 bases and 2 bases respectively, with 12 bases between them. CDR3 sequence (DNA): TGTGCCTACGACGAGAACCCTGGAAACACCATATATTTT. Its translation is CAYDENPGNTIYF.

Only a few counts were recorded for this clonotype. V usage is TRBV7-2 and J usage is TRBJ1-2; possible D gene TRBD1, 5 bases. The germline CDR1 and CDR2 sequences are SGHTA and FQGNSA. The CDR3 loop spans 14 amino acids. With 1 base removed from V and 5 bases from J, the gap between germline ends came to 11 bases. The DNA for the CDR3 is TGTGCCAGCAGCTTAGTCGGGACGTCTTATGGCTACACCTTC. Its protein is CASSLVGTSYGYTF. Full variable domain (remainder filled in from reference TRBV7-2 and TRBJ1-2): GAGVSQSPSNKVTEKGKDVELRCDPISGHTALYWYRQSLGQGLEFLIYFQGNSAPDKSGLPSDRFSAERTGGSVSTLTIQRTQQEDSAVYLCASSLVGTSYGYTFGSGTRLTVV.

The chain combines TRBV5-5 with TRBJ1-1, with D hard to call. CDR3 length: 11 amino acids. Germline lookup yields CDR1 SGHKS and CDR2 YYEKEE (reference sequence). The V and J ends lost 4 bases and 3 bases respectively, with 4 bases between them. The CDR3, as DNA: TGTGCCAGCAGCCGACACACTGAAGCTTTCTTT. It encodes CASSRHTEAFF.

This chain links TRBV12-5 with TRBJ2-1; D possibly matches TRBD1 or TRBD2 (6 bases each). This CDR3 is 16 amino acids long. V was pared by 1 base and J by 5 bases, with 15 bases between. The germline CDR1 and CDR2 sequences are LGHNT and FRNRAP. CDR3 residues: CASGLGLKGGHNEQFF. CDR3 nucleotides: TGTGCTAGTGGTTTGGGCCTAAAGGGGGGTCACAATGAGCAGTTCTTC.

V gene TRBV5-5 combines with J gene TRBJ1-2; the D is unclear. This CDR3 region has 15 residues. Germline CDR1 SGHKS, CDR2 YYEKEE (reference sequence). V shed 0 bases and J shed 4 bases, with 13 bases lying between them. The CDR3 sequence: CASSLGQALTYGYTF. The CDR3 DNA follows: TGTGCCAGCAGCTTGGGGCAGGCGTTAACCTATGGCTACACCTTC.

This clonotype came up a few times. The CDR3 spells CASSFPSSTGEQEKLFF. The CDR3 DNA reads as TGTGCCAGCAGCTTCCCCTCTTCGACAGGGGAACAAGAAAAACTGTTTTTT. V usage is TRBV7-9 and J usage is TRBJ1-4; 8 bases map to TRBD1. V trimming: 3 bases; J trimming: 8 bases; junction bases outside the gene matches: 14. There are 17 residues in the CDR3. In germline, CDR1 is SEHNR, CDR2 FQNEAQ (reference sequence).

This chain links TRBV7-9 with TRBJ2-7; no clear D. The CDR3 loop spans 12 amino acids. Trimming shortened V by 6 bases and J by 2 bases, and 8 bases separated the two germline ends. Germline V gene sequence: CDR1 SEHNR, CDR2 FQNEAQ (reference sequence). CDR3 protein: CASSVQAYEQYF. CDR3 nucleotides: TGTGCCAGCAGTGTGCAGGCCTACGAGCAGTACTTC.